The 9 T cell receptor beta chains given below trace back to one sample, sequenced in a study of shared clonotypes between healthy human individuals. The table came from immunoSEQ multiplex PCR; TCRdb's copy has only in-frame clones and leaves some out. The sample has a few million clones; approximately 93% are singletons. Sequences were obtained from naive CD4+ T cells from PBMCs. Subset: CD45RA+ positively selected. Receptors were obtained from a young man in good health. Some clones in this sample may be carry-over from other donors' samples.

This clone has a single count. The chain joins TRBV19 to TRBJ2-5; D gene unclear. Germline assignment: CDR1 LNHDA and CDR2 SQIVND (reference sequence). The CDR3 covers 15 residues. Deletions cut 7 bases from V and 5 bases from J, with 20 bases between. Written as DNA, the CDR3 is TGTGCCAGTACCCCGGGCCGACTTGACTCCGAGACCCAGTACTTC. It yields the protein CASTPGRLDSETQYF.

J is TRBJ2-2 and V is TRBV11-2, with D perhaps matching TRBD1 (6 bases). Between the trimmed V and J ends, which lost 4 bases and 2 bases, there was a span of 14 bases. From germline, CDR1 is SGHAT and CDR2 FQNNGV. The CDR3 has 16 amino acids. CDR3 protein: CASSSPGDLNTGELFF. The DNA of the CDR3 is TGTGCCAGCAGCTCCCCAGGGGACCTCAACACCGGGGAGCTGTTTTTT.

Notes on this clone: Distinct nucleotide sequences in the sample also encode this CDR3. The chain has TRBV6-5 and TRBJ1-2; 8 bases fit TRBD1. V shed 2 bases and J 4 bases; nucleotides not matched to a gene: 3. The CDR3 runs 14 residues. Germline V gene data show CDR1 as MNHEY and CDR2 as SVGAGI. The CDR3 is CASSYLGQGYGYTF. The DNA for the CDR3 is TGTGCCAGCAGTTACCTTGGACAGGGCTATGGCTACACCTTC.

This clone was found once. The chain carries TRBV28 and TRBJ2-7; D possibly corresponds to TRBD2 (6 bases). Trimming removed 4 bases at V and 3 bases at J, with 16 bases between. This CDR3 has 15 amino acids. Germline CDR1 MDHEN, CDR2 SYDVKM. For the CDR3, the DNA is TGTGCCAGCAGTTCGATTTCTAGCGCCCACTACGAGCAGTACTTC. This translates into CASSSISSAHYEQYF. The full variable domain, with the rest looked up from reference TRBV28 and TRBJ2-7, is DVKVTQSSRYLVKRTGEKVFLECVQDMDHENMFWYRQDPGLGLRLIYFSYDVKMKEKGDIPEGYSVSREKKERFSLILESASTNQTSMYLCASSSISSAHYEQYFGPGTRLTVT.

This chain links TRBV28 with TRBJ1-1; D gene uncertain. The germline CDR1 and CDR2 sequences are MDHEN and SYDVKM. CDR3 size: 12 residues. The V gene lost 5 bases and the J gene lost 10 bases, with 14 bases spanning the gap. CDR3 in DNA: TGTGCCAGCAGTCTAACGAGACGGGGAGCTTTCTTT. It encodes CASSLTRRGAFF.

The gene calls are TRBV7-8 and TRBJ1-5; a weak D match, TRBD1 (5 bases). Trimming shortened V by 1 base and J by 6 bases, and 10 bases separated the two germline ends. Germline CDR1 reads SGHVS; CDR2 reads FQNEAQ. The CDR3 extends over 14 amino acids. CDR3 DNA: TGTGCCAGCAGCTTAGGCAGCGGGGGTCAGCCCCAGCATTTT. Translation: CASSLGSGGQPQHF.

As for this clone: The junction differs from germline at one of its ends, possibly a read error. V gene TRBV14 combines with J gene TRBJ2-2; weak D call: TRBD2 (5 bases). The CDR3 extends over 15 amino acids. CDR1 is SGHDN, CDR2 FVKESK, per germline. The CDR3 spells CASSQATRNAGELFF. CDR3 DNA: TGTGCCAGCAGCCAAGCAACTAGGAACGCCGGGGAGCTGTTTTTT.

The gene calls are TRBV11-2 and TRBJ2-7, with D perhaps TRBD1 or TRBD2 (5 bases each). The CDR3 sequence is 15 residues long. V was shortened by 3 bases and J by 0 bases, with 12 bases between the two germline ends. Germline CDR1 is SGHAT and CDR2 is FQNNGV. CDR3 residues: CASSLSGPNSYEQYF. The CDR3 DNA reads as TGTGCCAGCAGCTTGTCGGGACCTAACTCCTACGAGCAGTACTTC.

The chain links TRBV6-1 to TRBJ2-3, with 12 bases that match TRBD1. The CDR3 sequence is 19 residues long. CDR1 is MNHNS, CDR2 SASEGT, per germline. Trimming at V came to 4 bases and at J to 4 bases, leaving 15 bases not matched to a gene. This CDR3 is CASSGDRGRWAGGPDTQYF. The CDR3 nucleotides are TGTGCCAGCAGTGGGGACAGGGGGCGCTGGGCGGGAGGGCCAGATACGCAGTATTTT.